Listed below are T cell receptor beta chains from one sample, sequenced in a study of shared clonotypes between healthy human individuals. TCRdb's table, derived via immunoSEQ multiplex PCR, lists solely in-frame clones and lacks some. The sample lists some 450,000 clones; around 77% were seen once. What was sequenced was PBMCs. The receptors derive from a woman in her thirties or forties in good health. Some clones in this sample may be carry-over from other donors' samples. Each CDR3 is given with its conserved first and last residue. The D gene is left open where the match is weak. Clone size is not always given. Where it is, it says once, few, many or a class for expanded clones.

D gene,V gene,clone size,J gene,CDR3 protein,CDR3 DNA
-,TRBV7-6,many,TRBJ2-1,CASSSRLVAEQFF,TGTGCCAGCAGCAGCCGACTAGTGGCTGAGCAGTTCTTC
TRBD2,TRBV7-9,-,TRBJ2-1,CASSSLAGGDRNEQFF,TGTGCCAGCAGCTCGCTAGCGGGAGGAGATCGCAATGAGCAGTTCTTC
-,TRBV29-1,-,TRBJ1-2,CSALGRGGGYTF,TGCAGCGCCCTGGGCAGGGGAGGCGGCTACACCTTC
TRBD1,TRBV7-2,-,TRBJ2-7,CASSVGVGDRDYEQYF,TGTGCCAGCAGCGTTGGGGTGGGGGACAGGGACTACGAGCAGTACTTC
TRBD1,TRBV7-8,-,TRBJ2-2,CASSPSGTGSGELFF,TGTGCCAGCAGCCCCTCCGGGACAGGGTCCGGGGAGCTGTTTTTT
-,TRBV10-2,-,TRBJ1-5,CASRDSNQPQHF,TGCGCCAGCAGGGACAGCAATCAGCCCCAGCATTTT
-,TRBV5-6,-,TRBJ1-5,CASSSGQNQPQHF,TGTGCCAGCAGCTCGGGGCAAAATCAGCCCCAGCATTTT
TRBD2,TRBV28,-,TRBJ2-2,CASKGPSGSSSGTGELFF,TGTGCCAGCAAAGGCCCGAGCGGGAGTTCCTCTGGCACCGGGGAGCTGTTTTTT
TRBD1,TRBV7-9,-,TRBJ1-2,CASRGTGNHYGYTF,TGTGCCAGCAGGGGGACAGGGAACCACTATGGCTACACCTTC
TRBD1,TRBV4-3,-,TRBJ1-6,CASSQGGGGNSPLHF,TGCGCCAGCAGCCAAGGAGGGGGCGGAAATTCACCCCTCCACTTT
-,TRBV30,-,TRBJ2-5,CAWGRQETQYF,TGTGCCTGGGGAAGACAAGAGACCCAGTACTTC
TRBD1,TRBV4-3,few,TRBJ2-1,CASSQGTGFGEQFF,TGCGCCAGCAGCCAAGGGACAGGGTTTGGTGAGCAGTTCTTC
-,TRBV10-3,many,TRBJ2-2,CAIRTGHLPNTGELFF,TGTGCCATCAGGACTGGACATCTCCCGAACACCGGGGAGCTGTTTTTT
-,TRBV6-6,once,TRBJ2-7,CASSYSGLSSYEQYF,TGTGCCAGCAGTTACTCGGGCCTTAGCTCCTACGAGCAGTACTTC
-,TRBV29-1,-,TRBJ1-2,CSAHETGANYGYTF,TGCAGCGCACATGAGACAGGCGCCAACTATGGCTACACCTTC
TRBD1,TRBV6-6,-,TRBJ2-7,CASSYSIVGDSHEQYF,TGTGCCAGCAGTTACTCGATCGTGGGGGACAGCCACGAGCAGTACTTC
TRBD2,TRBV9,many,TRBJ2-6,CASSVGGGRRDSGANVLTF,TGTGCCAGCAGCGTAGGAGGCGGGAGACGGGACTCTGGGGCCAACGTCCTGACTTTC
-,TRBV6-1,many,TRBJ1-5,CASSPQWGGSQPQHF,TGTGCCAGCAGTCCACAGTGGGGGGGGAGTCAGCCCCAGCATTTT
-,TRBV7-2,-,TRBJ2-3,CASSLARGDTDTQYF,TGTGCCAGCAGCTTAGCGCGAGGAGACACAGATACGCAGTATTTT
-,TRBV6-5,-,TRBJ2-5,CASSYSESVYQETQYF,TGTGCCAGCAGTTACTCGGAGTCAGTGTACCAAGAGACCCAGTACTTC
TRBD1,TRBV2,-,TRBJ2-7,CASSEWDRGYEQYF,TGTGCCAGCAGTGAATGGGACAGGGGCTACGAGCAGTACTTC
TRBD1,TRBV10-3,-,TRBJ2-1,CATGEGARNEQFF,TGTGCCACTGGCGAGGGGGCGAGAAATGAGCAGTTCTTC
TRBD1,TRBV11-1,-,TRBJ2-1,CASRGDRWSHPTNEQFF,TGTGCCAGCAGGGGGGACAGGTGGAGCCACCCTACGAATGAGCAGTTCTTC
-,TRBV5-6,-,TRBJ2-3,CASSFSRGFTDTQYF,TGTGCCAGCAGCTTCTCCCGGGGGTTCACAGATACGCAGTATTTT
-,TRBV7-2,once,TRBJ2-4,CASSLRSGGSLAKNIQYF,TGTGCCAGCAGCTTAAGGTCAGGGGGGAGCCTAGCCAAAAACATTCAGTACTTC
-,TRBV7-9,-,TRBJ1-5,CASSPGQRGDQPQHF,TGTGCCAGCAGCCCCGGACAGCGTGGAGATCAGCCCCAGCATTTT
TRBD2,TRBV28,-,TRBJ2-7,CASTPPRTSPSGQYF,TGTGCCAGCACTCCTCCTAGGACTAGCCCCTCCGGGCAGTACTTC
-,TRBV2,once,TRBJ1-2,CASRPGTRSYGYTF,TGTGCCAGCAGGCCCGGGACGAGAAGCTATGGCTACACCTTC
-,TRBV7-3,-,TRBJ2-1,CASSSPGWSNEQFF,TGTGCCAGCAGCTCCCCCGGATGGAGCAATGAGCAGTTCTTC
-,TRBV30,-,TRBJ1-2,CAWKQRLLSMYYGYTF,TGTGCCTGGAAACAACGACTCCTTTCCATGTACTATGGCTACACCTTC
-,TRBV19,-,TRBJ2-6,CATLPGHNSGANVLTF,TGTGCCACCCTCCCGGGACACAACTCTGGGGCCAACGTCCTGACTTTC
-,TRBV29-1,few,TRBJ1-2,CGESSNYGYTF,TGCGGCGAGTCATCAAACTATGGCTACACCTTC
-,TRBV6-5,-,TRBJ2-7,CASTDRRAYEQYF,TGTGCCAGCACCGACAGGCGGGCCTACGAGCAGTACTTC
-,TRBV4-3,-,TRBJ1-2,CASSQGRDWGGYTF,TGCGCCAGCAGCCAAGGAAGGGACTGGGGTGGCTACACCTTC
-,TRBV7-9,-,TRBJ1-2,CASSSPGEGFGYTF,TGTGCCAGCAGCTCCCCTGGGGAAGGGTTTGGCTACACCTTC
-,TRBV7-2,few,TRBJ2-7,CASSPIPPGRGEQYF,TGTGCCAGCAGCCCGATCCCCCCCGGGCGGGGCGAGCAGTACTTC
TRBD1,TRBV9,-,TRBJ1-2,CASSDREGYGYTF,TGTGCCAGCTCAGACAGGGAAGGCTATGGCTACACCTTC
-,TRBV7-9,few,TRBJ1-2,CASSPGNYGYTF,TGTGCCAGCAGCCCGGGGAACTATGGCTACACCTTC
TRBD1,TRBV9,once,TRBJ1-2,CASSVSWDRVDYGYTF,TGTGCCAGCAGCGTTTCTTGGGACAGGGTCGACTATGGCTACACCTTC
-,TRBV19,-,TRBJ1-5,CASSNLNQPQHF,TGTGCCAGTAGTAATCTAAATCAGCCCCAGCATTTT
TRBD2,TRBV5-1,-,TRBJ2-1,CASSPGLASYNEQFF,TGCGCCAGCAGTCCGGGACTAGCGAGTTACAATGAGCAGTTCTTC
-,TRBV5-1,-,TRBJ2-5,CASSPEGFATQYF,TGCGCCAGCAGCCCGGAGGGGTTCGCGACCCAGTACTTC
-,TRBV14,-,TRBJ2-6,CASSRQRGSGANVLTF,TGTGCCAGCAGCCGCCAAAGGGGGTCCGGGGCCAACGTCCTGACTTTC
-,TRBV5-1,many,TRBJ1-1,CASSLDHPFGAFF,TGCGCCAGCAGCTTGGATCACCCGTTTGGGGCTTTCTTT
-,TRBV5-6,-,TRBJ2-7,CASSGVSDRSGNYEQYF,TGTGCCAGCAGCGGGGTCTCCGACCGAAGCGGAAACTACGAGCAGTACTTC
-,TRBV2,-,TRBJ1-1,CASSVHDNTEAFF,TGTGCCAGCAGTGTTCATGACAACACTGAAGCTTTCTTT
TRBD1,TRBV10-3,-,TRBJ1-1,CAISELQGGNTEAFF,TGTGCCATCAGTGAGCTACAGGGGGGGAACACTGAAGCTTTCTTT
TRBD1,TRBV7-2,-,TRBJ1-1,CASSLVRQGNTEAFF,TGTGCCAGCAGCTTAGTCCGACAGGGGAACACTGAAGCTTTCTTT
TRBD1,TRBV18,-,TRBJ2-7,CASSQTGTEAEQYF,TGTGCCAGCTCACAAACCGGGACAGAGGCCGAGCAGTACTTC
TRBD2,TRBV7-9,once,TRBJ2-1,CASSGLAGSSYNEQFF,TGTGCCAGCAGCGGACTAGCGGGTTCGTCCTACAATGAGCAGTTCTTC
-,TRBV18,few,TRBJ1-5,CASSPPSSPNQPQHF,TGTGCCAGCTCACCACCGAGCAGTCCCAATCAGCCCCAGCATTTT
-,TRBV6-5,-,TRBJ2-3,CASSYSTVSDTQYF,TGTGCCAGCAGTTACTCGACAGTCTCAGATACGCAGTATTTT
TRBD1,TRBV28,-,TRBJ1-2,CASSFGTALYGYTF,TGTGCCAGCAGTTTTGGGACAGCCCTCTATGGCTACACCTTC